This paragraph reports one T cell receptor (beta chain). No antigen is known for it. This sample was taken from a study of human T cells and chemical hapten exposure. Study results and limitations: DPC sensitization produced no change in TCRs with frequency above 1 in 1000.

Time point reported: patch test 1, 2 weeks after DPC sensitization. Sample treatment: therapeutic diphenylcyclopropenone sensitization with weekly scalp DPC. Researchers sampled blood before each patch test went on. Each CDR3 protein gets one entry after TCRdb re-called the RACE reads with MiXCR. The table has approximately 74,000 distinct CDR3 sequences, around 30% seen once; the top ten hold about 8.1%. The V end was cut by 4 bases, the J end by 0 bases, with 10 bases between. CDR3 length: 14 amino acids. Germline CDR1 reads SGHNT; CDR2 reads YYREEE (reference sequence). The chain recombines TRBV5-4 with TRBJ2-5; the D gene could be TRBD1 or TRBD2 (5 bases each). Material: whole blood, obtained in connection with sensitization to the hapten diphenylcyclopropenone (DPC). The sequence was collected from a man aged 35 to 55 with alopecia areata. Some clones in this sample may be carry-over from other donors' samples. The CDR3 region has the DNA TGTGCCAGCAGCCCGGGACGGTACCAAGAGACCCAGTACTTC. Its protein product is CASSPGRYQETQYF.